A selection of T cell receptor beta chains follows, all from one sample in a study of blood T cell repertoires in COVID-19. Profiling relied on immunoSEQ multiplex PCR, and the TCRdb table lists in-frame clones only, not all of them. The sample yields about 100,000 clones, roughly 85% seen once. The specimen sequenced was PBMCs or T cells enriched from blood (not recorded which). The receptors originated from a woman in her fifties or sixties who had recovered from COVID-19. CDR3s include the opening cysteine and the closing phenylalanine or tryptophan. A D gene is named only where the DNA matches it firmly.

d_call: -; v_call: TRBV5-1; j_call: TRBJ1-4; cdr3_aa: CASREGVNEKLFF; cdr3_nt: TGCGCCAGCAGGGAGGGAGTTAATGAAAAACTGTTTTTT
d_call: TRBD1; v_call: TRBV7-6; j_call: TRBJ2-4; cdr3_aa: CASSLADTGGHIQYF; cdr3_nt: TGTGCCAGCAGCTTAGCCGACACAGGGGGGCACATTCAGTACTTC
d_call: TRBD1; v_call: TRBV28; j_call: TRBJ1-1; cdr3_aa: CASSWTQGGNTEAFF; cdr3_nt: TGTGCCAGCAGTTGGACCCAGGGGGGTAACACTGAAGCTTTCTTT
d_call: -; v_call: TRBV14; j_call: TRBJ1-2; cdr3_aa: CASSPGVYGGYTF; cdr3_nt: TGTGCCAGCAGCCCAGGGGTGTATGGCGGCTACACCTTC
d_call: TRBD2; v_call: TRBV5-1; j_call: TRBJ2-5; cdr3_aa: CASSLMQRGWETQYF; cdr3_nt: TGCGCCAGCAGCTTGATGCAGCGGGGGTGGGAGACCCAGTACTTC
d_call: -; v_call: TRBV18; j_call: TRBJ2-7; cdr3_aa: CASSPQTDAGAVSYEQYF; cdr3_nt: TGTGCCAGCTCGCCGCAAACCGACGCAGGGGCCGTCTCCTACGAGCAGTACTTC
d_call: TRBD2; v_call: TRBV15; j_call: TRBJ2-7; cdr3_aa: CATSGRSGSVGYEQYF; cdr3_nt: TGTGCCACCAGCGGCCGTAGCGGGAGTGTAGGATACGAGCAGTACTTC
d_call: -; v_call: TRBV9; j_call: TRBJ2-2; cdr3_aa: CASSARAAETGELFF; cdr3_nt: TGTGCCAGCAGCGCGAGGGCAGCCGAGACAGGGGAGCTGTTTTTT
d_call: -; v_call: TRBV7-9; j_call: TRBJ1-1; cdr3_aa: CASSLGSVLNTEAFF; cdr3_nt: TGTGCCAGCAGCTTAGGTTCGGTCCTGAACACTGAAGCTTTCTTT
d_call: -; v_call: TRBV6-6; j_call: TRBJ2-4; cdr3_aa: CASSYSDRPQNIQYF; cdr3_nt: TGTGCCAGCAGTTATTCGGACAGACCTCAAAACATTCAGTACTTC
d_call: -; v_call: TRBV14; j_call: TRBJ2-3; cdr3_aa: CASSQDPAGATQYF; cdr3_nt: TGTGCCAGCAGCCAAGATCCGGCGGGGGCTACGCAGTATTTT
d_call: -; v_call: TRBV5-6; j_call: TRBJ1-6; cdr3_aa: CASSLAGAGENSPLHF; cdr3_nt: TGTGCCAGCAGCTTAGCGGGGGCAGGGGAAAATTCACCCCTCCACTTT